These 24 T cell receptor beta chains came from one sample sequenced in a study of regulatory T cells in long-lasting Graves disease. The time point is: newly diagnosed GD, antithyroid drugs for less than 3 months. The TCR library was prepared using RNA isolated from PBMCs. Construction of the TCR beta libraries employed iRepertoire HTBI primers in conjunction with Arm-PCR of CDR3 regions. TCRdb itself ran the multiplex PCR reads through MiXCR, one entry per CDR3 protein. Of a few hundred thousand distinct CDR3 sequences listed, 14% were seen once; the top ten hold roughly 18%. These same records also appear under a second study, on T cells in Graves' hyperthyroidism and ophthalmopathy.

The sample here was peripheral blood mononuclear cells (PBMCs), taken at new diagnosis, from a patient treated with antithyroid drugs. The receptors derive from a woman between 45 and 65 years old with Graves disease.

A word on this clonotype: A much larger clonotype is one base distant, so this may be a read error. This CDR3 reads CASSLFRRGVNEQFF. The DNA for the CDR3 is TGCGCCAGCAGCTTGTTTCGCCGGGGGGTCAATGAGCAGTTCTTC. The rearrangement uses TRBV5-1 and TRBJ2-1; 7 bases align to TRBD2. The CDR3 extends over 15 amino acids. J was trimmed by 6 bases and V by 1 base; bases with no gene match: 7. The germline CDR1 and CDR2 sequences are SGHRS and YFSETQ. Together with reference TRBV5-1 and TRBJ2-1, the CDR3 gives the full variable domain: KAGVTQTPRYLIKTRGQQVTLSCSPISGHRSVSWYQQTPGQGLQFLFEYFSETQRNKGNFPGRFSGRQFSNSRSEMNVSTLELGDSALYLCASSLFRRGVNEQFFGPGTRLTVL.

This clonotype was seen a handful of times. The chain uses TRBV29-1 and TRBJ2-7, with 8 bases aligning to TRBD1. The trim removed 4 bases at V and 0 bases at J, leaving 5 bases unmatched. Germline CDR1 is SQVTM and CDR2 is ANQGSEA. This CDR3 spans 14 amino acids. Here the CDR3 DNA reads TGCAGCGTTGGGGACAGGTCCGGCTCCTACGAGCAGTACTTC. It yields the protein CSVGDRSGSYEQYF.

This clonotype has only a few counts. The CDR3: CASSGEGGTDTQYF. The CDR3 DNA reads as TGTGCCAGCAGCGGGGAGGGGGGCACAGATACGCAGTATTTT. The chain has TRBV7-2 and TRBJ2-3; tentative D call: TRBD2 (7 bases). The V end was cut by 5 bases, the J end by 1 base, with 10 bases between. The CDR3 is 14 amino acids. Germline CDR1 is SGHTA and CDR2 is FQGNSA.

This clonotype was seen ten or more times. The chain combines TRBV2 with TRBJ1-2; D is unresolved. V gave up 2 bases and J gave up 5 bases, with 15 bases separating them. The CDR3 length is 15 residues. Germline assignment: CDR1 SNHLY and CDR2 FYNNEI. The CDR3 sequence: CASSESFQVGYGYTF. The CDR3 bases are TGTGCCAGCAGTGAAAGTTTCCAGGTGGGGTATGGCTACACCTTC.

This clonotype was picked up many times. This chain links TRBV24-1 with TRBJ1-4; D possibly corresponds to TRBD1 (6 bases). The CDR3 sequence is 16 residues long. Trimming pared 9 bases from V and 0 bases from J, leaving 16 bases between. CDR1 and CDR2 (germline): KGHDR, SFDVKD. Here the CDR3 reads CATSAGDSTTNEKLFF. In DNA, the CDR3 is TGTGCCACCTCGGCAGGGGACTCAACAACTAATGAAAAACTGTTTTTT.

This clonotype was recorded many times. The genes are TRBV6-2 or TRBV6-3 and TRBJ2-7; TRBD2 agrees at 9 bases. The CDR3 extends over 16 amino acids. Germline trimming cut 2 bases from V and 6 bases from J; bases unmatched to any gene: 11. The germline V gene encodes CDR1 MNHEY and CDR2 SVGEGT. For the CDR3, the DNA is TGTGCCAGCAGTTACACAACCGGGACTAGCACCTTCGAGCAGTACTTC. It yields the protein CASSYTTGTSTFEQYF.

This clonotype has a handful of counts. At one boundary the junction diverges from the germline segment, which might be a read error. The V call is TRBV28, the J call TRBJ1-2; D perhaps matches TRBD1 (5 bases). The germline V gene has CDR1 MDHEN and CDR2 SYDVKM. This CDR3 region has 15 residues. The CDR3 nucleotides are TGTGTCAGCCTGGGGGGATTCGGAGCGAACTATGGCTACACCTTC. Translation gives CVSLGGFGANYGYTF.

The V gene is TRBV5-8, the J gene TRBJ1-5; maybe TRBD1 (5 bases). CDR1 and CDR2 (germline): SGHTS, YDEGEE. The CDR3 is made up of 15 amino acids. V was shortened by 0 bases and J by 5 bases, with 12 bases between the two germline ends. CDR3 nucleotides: TGTGCCAGCAGCTTGGAGGCAGGGTACGATCAGCCCCAGCATTTT. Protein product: CASSLEAGYDQPQHF. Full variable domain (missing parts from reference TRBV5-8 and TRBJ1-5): EAGVTQSPTHLIKTRGQQATLRCSPISGHTSVYWYQQALGLGLQFLLWYDEGEERNRGNFPPRFSGRQFPNYSSELNVNALELEDSALYLCASSLEAGYDQPQHFGDGTRLSIL.

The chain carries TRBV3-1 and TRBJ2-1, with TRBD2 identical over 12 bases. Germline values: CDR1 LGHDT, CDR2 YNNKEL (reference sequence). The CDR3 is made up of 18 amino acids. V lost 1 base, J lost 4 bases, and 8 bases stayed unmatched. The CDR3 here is CASSQGYLAGGPYNEQFF. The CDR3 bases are TGTGCCAGCAGCCAAGGCTACCTAGCGGGAGGGCCTTACAATGAGCAGTTCTTC.

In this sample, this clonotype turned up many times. The CDR3 region is CASSFWDSSYNEQFF. For the CDR3, the DNA is TGTGCCAGCAGTTTTTGGGATAGCTCCTACAATGAGCAGTTCTTC. The chain uses TRBV28 and TRBJ2-1; D is unresolved. This CDR3 has 15 amino acids. V dropped 3 bases and J dropped 0 bases, with 9 bases sitting between them. Looked up from germline, CDR1 is MDHEN and CDR2 is SYDVKM.

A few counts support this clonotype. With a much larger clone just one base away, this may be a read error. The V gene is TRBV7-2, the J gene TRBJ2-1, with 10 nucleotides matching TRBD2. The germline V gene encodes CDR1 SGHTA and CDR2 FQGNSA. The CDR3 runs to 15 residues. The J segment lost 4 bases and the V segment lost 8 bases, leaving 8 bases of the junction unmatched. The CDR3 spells CASGPSSGGYNEQFF. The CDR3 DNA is TGTGCCAGCGGCCCATCTAGCGGGGGTTACAATGAGCAGTTCTTC. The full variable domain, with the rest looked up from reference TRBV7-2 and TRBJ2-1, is GAGVSQSPSNKVTEKGKDVELRCDPISGHTALYWYRQSLGQGLEFLIYFQGNSAPDKSGLPSDRFSAERTGGSVSTLTIQRTQQEDSAVYLCASGPSSGGYNEQFFGPGTRLTVL.

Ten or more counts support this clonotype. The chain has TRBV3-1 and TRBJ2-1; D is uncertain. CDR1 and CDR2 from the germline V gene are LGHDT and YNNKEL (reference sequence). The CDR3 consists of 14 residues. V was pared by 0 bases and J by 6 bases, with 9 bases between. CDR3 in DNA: TGTGCCAGCAGCCAAGACGAGAGCGTCAATGAGCAGTTCTTC. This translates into CASSQDESVNEQFF.

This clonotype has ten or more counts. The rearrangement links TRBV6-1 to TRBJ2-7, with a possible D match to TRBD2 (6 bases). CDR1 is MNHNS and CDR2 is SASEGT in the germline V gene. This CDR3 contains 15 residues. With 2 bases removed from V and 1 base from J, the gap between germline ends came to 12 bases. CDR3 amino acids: CASSEYPGTSYEQYF. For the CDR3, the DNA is TGTGCCAGCAGTGAATACCCGGGGACTTCCTACGAGCAGTACTTC.

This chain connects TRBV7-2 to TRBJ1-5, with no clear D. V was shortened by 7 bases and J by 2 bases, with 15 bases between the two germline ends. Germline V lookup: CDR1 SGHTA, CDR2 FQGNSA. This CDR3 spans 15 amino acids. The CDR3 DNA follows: TGTGCCAGCACCCCAGGTGGGGTGGGCAATCAGCCCCAGCATTTT. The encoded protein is CASTPGGVGNQPQHF. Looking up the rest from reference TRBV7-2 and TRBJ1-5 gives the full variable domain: GAGVSQSPSNKVTEKGKDVELRCDPISGHTALYWYRQSLGQGLEFLIYFQGNSAPDKSGLPSDRFSAERTGGSVSTLTIQRTQQEDSAVYLCASTPGGVGNQPQHFGDGTRLSIL.

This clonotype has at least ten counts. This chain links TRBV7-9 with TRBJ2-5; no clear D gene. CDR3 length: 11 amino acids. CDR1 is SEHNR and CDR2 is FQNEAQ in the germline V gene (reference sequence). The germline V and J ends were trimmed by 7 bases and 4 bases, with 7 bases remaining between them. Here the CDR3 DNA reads TGTGCCAGCACAAGTCGAGAGACCCAGTACTTC. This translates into CASTSRETQYF.

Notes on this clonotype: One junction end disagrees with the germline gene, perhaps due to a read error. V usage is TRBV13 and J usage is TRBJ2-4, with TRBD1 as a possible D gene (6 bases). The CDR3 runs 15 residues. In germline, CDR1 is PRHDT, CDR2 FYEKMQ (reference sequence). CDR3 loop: CASSSTGLAKTIQYF. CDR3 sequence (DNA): TGTGCCAGCAGCTCAACAGGGTTAGCCAAAACCATTCAGTACTTC.

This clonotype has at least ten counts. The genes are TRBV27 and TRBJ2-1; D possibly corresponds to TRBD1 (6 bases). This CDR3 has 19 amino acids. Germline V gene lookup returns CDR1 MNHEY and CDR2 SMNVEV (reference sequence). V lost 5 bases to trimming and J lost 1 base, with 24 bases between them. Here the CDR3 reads CASSHRATHTRGSYNEQFF. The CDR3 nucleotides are TGTGCCAGCAGTCACAGGGCCACCCACACACGGGGATCCTACAATGAGCAGTTCTTC.

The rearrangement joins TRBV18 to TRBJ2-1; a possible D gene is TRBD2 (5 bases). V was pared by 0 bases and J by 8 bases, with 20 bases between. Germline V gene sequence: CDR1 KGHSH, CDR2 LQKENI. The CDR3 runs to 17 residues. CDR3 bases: TGTGCCAGCTCACCACCGTCCTTGGGCGCTGGACTCGATGAGCAGTTCTTC. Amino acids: CASSPPSLGAGLDEQFF.

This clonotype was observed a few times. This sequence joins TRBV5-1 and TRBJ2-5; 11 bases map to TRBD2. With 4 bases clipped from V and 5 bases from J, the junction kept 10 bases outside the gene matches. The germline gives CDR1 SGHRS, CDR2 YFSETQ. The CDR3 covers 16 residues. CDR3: CASSPVAGGPQETQYF. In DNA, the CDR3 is TGCGCCAGCAGCCCGGTAGCGGGAGGGCCTCAGGAGACCCAGTACTTC.

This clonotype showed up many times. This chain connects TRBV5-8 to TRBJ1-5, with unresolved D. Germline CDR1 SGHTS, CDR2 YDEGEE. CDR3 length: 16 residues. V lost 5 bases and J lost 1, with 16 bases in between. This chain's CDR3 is CASSLLRYSSNQPQHF. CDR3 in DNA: TGTGCCAGCAGTCTGTTGAGATACAGCAGCAATCAGCCCCAGCATTTT.

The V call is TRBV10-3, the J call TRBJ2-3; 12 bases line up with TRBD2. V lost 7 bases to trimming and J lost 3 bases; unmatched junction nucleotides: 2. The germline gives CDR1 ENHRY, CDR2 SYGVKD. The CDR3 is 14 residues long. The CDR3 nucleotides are TGTGCCATCAACGGACTAGCGGGAACAGATACGCAGTATTTT. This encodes CAINGLAGTDTQYF.

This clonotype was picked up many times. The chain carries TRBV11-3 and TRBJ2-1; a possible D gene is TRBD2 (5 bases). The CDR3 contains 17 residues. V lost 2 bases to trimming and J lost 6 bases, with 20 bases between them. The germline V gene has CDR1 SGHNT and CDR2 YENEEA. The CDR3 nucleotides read TGTGCCAGCAGCTTAAGCGGTCTTGGTCGGAGAAGCAATGAGCAGTTCTTC. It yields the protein CASSLSGLGRRSNEQFF.

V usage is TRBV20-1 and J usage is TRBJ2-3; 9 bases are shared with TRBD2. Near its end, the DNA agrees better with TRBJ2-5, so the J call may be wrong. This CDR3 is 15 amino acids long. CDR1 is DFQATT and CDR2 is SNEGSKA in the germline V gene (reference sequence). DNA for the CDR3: TGCAGTGCTAGAGAATATAGCGGGAGTACGGGGACCCAGTACTTC. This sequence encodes CSAREYSGSTGTQYF.

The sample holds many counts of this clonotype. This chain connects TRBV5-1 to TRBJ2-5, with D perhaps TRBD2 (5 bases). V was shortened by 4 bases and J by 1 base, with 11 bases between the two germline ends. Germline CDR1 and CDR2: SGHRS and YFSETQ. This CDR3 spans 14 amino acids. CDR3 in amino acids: CASSAGLFQETQYF. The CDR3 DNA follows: TGCGCCAGCAGCGCCGGACTGTTCCAAGAGACCCAGTACTTC.